The rows below give T cell receptor beta chains drawn from one sample of a study of radiotherapy plus CTLA-4 blockade in lung cancer. Repertoires were generated with immunoSEQ multiplex PCR, while TCRdb's copy carries only in-frame clones and drops some. This table has about 40,000 clones, about four fifths appearing once. The source was peripheral blood, collected from a patient treated with radiotherapy plus ipilimumab. The source of these receptors is a human donor with non-small cell lung cancer that progressed on radiotherapy plus ipilimumab. The CDR3 runs from the conserved cysteine through the conserved F or W. D genes are given only for firm matches. Part of the rows lack a size; the others show once, few, many or a class for expanded clones.

cdr3_nt cdr3_aa v_call clone_size d_call j_call
TGTGCCAGCAGTTACTCTGCAGGGAACTATGGCTACACCTTC CASSYSAGNYGYTF TRBV6-6 . . TRBJ1-2
TGCGCCAGCAGCTTGACGGAGTTGAACACTGAAGCTTTCTTT CASSLTELNTEAFF TRBV5-1 . . TRBJ1-1
TGTGCCAGCAGTTACTCTGAAACAGGAGCCTCACCCCTCCACTTT CASSYSETGASPLHF TRBV6-5 . . TRBJ1-6
TGCAGCGTTGCGGTCACAGCTCCCTACGAGCAGTACTTC CSVAVTAPYEQYF TRBV29-1 . . TRBJ2-7
TGCAGCGTTGAAGCACAGAGCAATCCGCCCCAGCATTTT CSVEAQSNPPQHF TRBV29-1 . . TRBJ1-5
TGCGCCAGCAGCTTGGTTCTACAGGGGGGGTCCTACGAGCAGTACTTC CASSLVLQGGSYEQYF TRBV5-1 . . TRBJ2-7
TGTGCCAGCAGCTTAATGGGACTTGGCACAGATACGCAGTATTTT CASSLMGLGTDTQYF TRBV11-2 . . TRBJ2-3
TGTGCCAGCAGTTCCTACCGAGCAGGGGGCGCGAGAACTGAAGCTTTCTTT CASSSYRAGGARTEAFF TRBV27 . TRBD1 TRBJ1-1
TGTGCCATCAGGGGACTTAACACCGGGGAGCTGTTTTTT CAIRGLNTGELFF TRBV10-3 few . TRBJ2-2
TGTGCCAGCAGCTCCCTCGCCTCCCTCGGCACTGAAGCTTTCTTT CASSSLASLGTEAFF TRBV27 few . TRBJ1-1
TGCGCCAGCAACCAGGGGGGCCCCTCGAAAACCGGGGAGCTGTTTTTT CASNQGGPSKTGELFF TRBV5-1 . . TRBJ2-2
TGTGCCAGCAGCGTCTGGGACTCCACCGGGGAGCTGTTTTTT CASSVWDSTGELFF TRBV9 . . TRBJ2-2
TGTGCCAGCAGCCCCGGGTCGGGGGGCCAAGGTCTGTTGGCCCTCCACTTT CASSPGSGGQGLLALHF TRBV28 . . TRBJ1-6
TGTGCCAGCAGCCCAAAGTTCGGGACAGGGGTTGAAAAACTGTTTTTT CASSPKFGTGVEKLFF TRBV7-9 . TRBD1 TRBJ1-4
TGTGCCAGCAGCGAATTAGCGGGGGGGCCGTACGAGCAGTACTTC CASSELAGGPYEQYF TRBV5-6 . TRBD2 TRBJ2-7
TGCGCCAGCAAGAGGTCGCCAGGGGTAACCCCGATCTACGAGCAGTACTTC CASKRSPGVTPIYEQYF TRBV5-1 once . TRBJ2-7
TGTGCCAGCAGCGACGGGACTAGCTTCGAGCAGTACTTC CASSDGTSFEQYF TRBV9 . TRBD2 TRBJ2-7
TGTGCCAGCTCACCCCCCGGACAGGGGGCAGGTGGCTACACCTTC CASSPPGQGAGGYTF TRBV18 . TRBD1 TRBJ1-2
TGTGCCAGCAGCACGGACAGGGTGACGTTCTACAATGAGCAGTTCTTC CASSTDRVTFYNEQFF TRBV5-8 . TRBD1 TRBJ2-1
TGTGCCAGCAGCTCTGGACAGGGGAGGGATTCACCCCTCCACTTT CASSSGQGRDSPLHF TRBV2 few TRBD1 TRBJ1-6
TGCGCCAGCAGCCCCTGGGGGGGACAGAACACTGAAGCTTTCTTT CASSPWGGQNTEAFF TRBV5-1 . . TRBJ1-1
TGTGCCAGTAGTATGTCAACGGGCACTGAAGCTTTCTTT CASSMSTGTEAFF TRBV19 . . TRBJ1-1
TGCGCCAGCCGCCAGCCAGAGGACAATGAGCAGTTCTTC CASRQPEDNEQFF TRBV5-1 . . TRBJ2-1
TGTGCCAGTAGTATAGATCGAGAGGGGGCCTACAATGAGCAGTTCTTC CASSIDREGAYNEQFF TRBV19 . . TRBJ2-1
TGTGCCAGTAGTATTGGGACTAAACTCAATGAGCAGTTCTTC CASSIGTKLNEQFF TRBV19 . TRBD2 TRBJ2-1
TGTGCCAGCAGTTACGGAGCTAACTATGGCTACACCTTC CASSYGANYGYTF TRBV6-5 . . TRBJ1-2
TGTGCCAGCAGTGAGTTGCGTTCCCCGAACACTGAAGCTTTCTTT CASSELRSPNTEAFF TRBV2 . . TRBJ1-1
TGTGCCAGCAGCTTGCTATTGAACACTGAAGCTTTCTTT CASSLLLNTEAFF TRBV5-8 few . TRBJ1-1
TGTGCCAGCAGCTCAGACGGGGAAAACTATGGCTACACCTTC CASSSDGENYGYTF TRBV11-2 . . TRBJ1-2
TGTGCCAGCAGCGGACAGGGGGTGGGAAATGAGCAGTTCTTC CASSGQGVGNEQFF TRBV2 . TRBD1 TRBJ2-1
TGCGCCAGCAGCTTGGTCGGGTCGAGCGCCAAAAACATTCAGTACTTC CASSLVGSSAKNIQYF TRBV5-1 . . TRBJ2-4
TGTGCCAGCAGCTTCTCGGAGACCCAGTACTTC CASSFSETQYF TRBV5-6 . . TRBJ2-5
TGCGCCAGCAGCCAAGATAGTACGGGCAATCAGCCCCAGCATTTT CASSQDSTGNQPQHF TRBV4-1 . . TRBJ1-5
TGCGCCAGCAGCCCAGCGCCCGGGACTAGTGTTTACGAGCAGTACTTC CASSPAPGTSVYEQYF TRBV4-1 . TRBD2 TRBJ2-7
TGTGCCAGCAGTGAGGAGGGAGGCCAAAAACTGTTTTTT CASSEEGGQKLFF TRBV6-4 . . TRBJ1-4
TGTGCCAGCAGCTTAGTGGGCAGCAACTATGGCTACACCTTC CASSLVGSNYGYTF TRBV7-2 . . TRBJ1-2
TGTGCCAGCAGCCCCAGCGTCAAGCAGTACTTC CASSPSVKQYF TRBV6-5 few . TRBJ2-7
TGTGCCAGCAGCCCACGACAAGGGGAATCCTATGGCTACACCTTC CASSPRQGESYGYTF TRBV9 . . TRBJ1-2
TGTGCCAGCTCACCCGACAGGGGGCGGTCTAATTCACCCCTCCACTTT CASSPDRGRSNSPLHF TRBV18 . TRBD1 TRBJ1-6
TGTGCCAGCAGCGTAGGCCTAGCGGGGGAGGGGGAGCAGTTCTTC CASSVGLAGEGEQFF TRBV9 . TRBD2 TRBJ2-1
TGTGCCAGCAGCCAGGTTACAGGGATTGAAGCTTTCTTT CASSQVTGIEAFF TRBV4-2 . . TRBJ1-1
TGTGCCAGCAGCTTAAGTCGGACCGGACAGGGGGCACCAGGAGCTTTCTTT CASSLSRTGQGAPGAFF TRBV5-6 . TRBD1 TRBJ1-1
TGTGCCAGCAGTCCCAGCCGACGGAGCTCCTATAATTCACCCCTCCACTTT CASSPSRRSSYNSPLHF TRBV27 . . TRBJ1-6
TGCGCCAGCAGGGAGGTCGGGGAGCTGTTTTTT CASREVGELFF TRBV5-1 few . TRBJ2-2
TGCGCCAGCAGCCGAACTAGCGGGGAACAATACGAGCAGTACTTC CASSRTSGEQYEQYF TRBV10-2 few TRBD2 TRBJ2-7
TGTGCCAGCAGCGTAGGTCTGGGACTTAGCACAGATACGCAGTATTTT CASSVGLGLSTDTQYF TRBV9 . . TRBJ2-3
TGTGCCAGCAGCAAAGCTAGTAAGAGACAGGGACCGTGGAACGTGAACACTGAAGCTTTCTTT CASSKASKRQGPWNVNTEAFF TRBV21-1 . . TRBJ1-1
TGCAGCGTTGAAGATGGGGGGACTGAAGCTTTCTTT CSVEDGGTEAFF TRBV29-1 few . TRBJ1-1
TGCGCCAGCAGCTTGGCGGGGCTAGCGGGGGTCACCGGGGAGCTGTTTTTT CASSLAGLAGVTGELFF TRBV5-1 . TRBD2 TRBJ2-2
TGTGCCAGCAGGGCCTCCTTAGCGGGGGGGCCAGAGACCCAGTACTTC CASRASLAGGPETQYF TRBV2 . TRBD2 TRBJ2-5